The rows below give T cell receptor beta chains drawn from one sample of a study of T cells in Graves' hyperthyroidism and ophthalmopathy. Each CDR3 protein is one row after TCRdb ran MiXCR on the multiplex PCR reads. The sample includes approximately 430,000 distinct CDR3 sequences, about 15% of them seen just once. The sample taken for sequencing was blood. These receptors came from a man aged 18 to 30 with Graves' ophthalmopathy. Both conserved end residues are part of each CDR3. A D gene is named only where the DNA matches it firmly. Expanded clones get a size class; other rows say once, few or many, or leave the size out.

v_gene: TRBV29-1
abundance: few
j_gene: TRBJ1-2
d_gene: TRBD1
CDR3aa: CSVGTTGANYGYTF
CDR3nt: TGCAGCGTAGGAACTACAGGGGCTAACTATGGCTACACCTTC

v_gene: TRBV27
abundance: .
j_gene: TRBJ1-2
d_gene: TRBD1
CDR3aa: CASSGGTDTHGYTF
CDR3nt: TGTGCCAGCAGTGGCGGGACAGATACTCATGGCTACACCTTC

v_gene: TRBV24-1
abundance: many
j_gene: TRBJ2-1
d_gene: .
CDR3aa: CATSDSDAAQGQFF
CDR3nt: TGTGCCACCAGTGATTCGGACGCCGCTCAGGGGCAGTTCTTC

v_gene: TRBV30
abundance: many
j_gene: TRBJ1-2
d_gene: .
CDR3aa: CAWRSYNYGYTF
CDR3nt: TGTGCCTGGAGGAGTTACAACTATGGCTACACCTTC

v_gene: TRBV7-2
abundance: .
j_gene: TRBJ2-1
d_gene: TRBD1
CDR3aa: CASSFRDSPYNEQFF
CDR3nt: TGTGCCAGCAGCTTCCGGGACAGCCCCTACAATGAGCAGTTCTTC

v_gene: TRBV2
abundance: few
j_gene: TRBJ2-3
d_gene: TRBD2
CDR3aa: CASSGTSGESTDTQYF
CDR3nt: TGTGCCAGCAGTGGGACTAGCGGGGAAAGCACAGATACGCAGTATTTT

v_gene: TRBV4-2
abundance: many
j_gene: TRBJ2-3
d_gene: .
CDR3aa: CASRTPRGDTQYF
CDR3nt: TGTGCCAGCAGGACCCCAAGGGGTGATACGCAGTATTTT

v_gene: TRBV7-8
abundance: many
j_gene: TRBJ2-3
d_gene: .
CDR3aa: CASSLQGLTKDTQYF
CDR3nt: TGTGCCAGCAGCTTACAGGGACTCACAAAGGATACGCAGTATTTT

v_gene: TRBV25-1
abundance: .
j_gene: TRBJ1-2
d_gene: .
CDR3aa: CASSVGQGNGYTF
CDR3nt: TGTGCCAGCAGTGTAGGTCAGGGGAATGGCTACACCTTC

v_gene: TRBV12-3/TRBV12-4
abundance: many
j_gene: TRBJ2-6
d_gene: .
CDR3aa: CASSTSWANVLTF
CDR3nt: TGTGCCAGCAGCACGAGCTGGGCCAACGTCCTGACTTTC

v_gene: TRBV7-8
abundance: many
j_gene: TRBJ2-2
d_gene: TRBD1
CDR3aa: CASSRSGTGNTGELFF
CDR3nt: TGTGCCAGCAGCAGATCCGGGACAGGGAACACCGGGGAGCTGTTTTTT

v_gene: TRBV7-9
abundance: many
j_gene: TRBJ2-7
d_gene: .
CDR3aa: CASTLRDTSYEQYF
CDR3nt: TGTGCCAGCACCCTCCGTGACACAAGCTACGAGCAGTACTTC

v_gene: TRBV19
abundance: .
j_gene: TRBJ1-1
d_gene: .
CDR3aa: CASRLWFWGRGTEAFF
CDR3nt: TGTGCCAGCCGCTTGTGGTTTTGGGGCCGGGGGACTGAAGCTTTCTTT

v_gene: TRBV3-1
abundance: many
j_gene: TRBJ2-7
d_gene: .
CDR3aa: CASSQGVGAYEQYF
CDR3nt: TGTGCCAGCAGCCAAGGCGTCGGAGCCTACGAGCAGTACTTC

v_gene: TRBV2
abundance: medium-sized
j_gene: TRBJ2-7
d_gene: .
CDR3aa: CASRNQGTYEQYF
CDR3nt: TGTGCCAGCAGGAACCAGGGGACCTACGAGCAGTACTTC

v_gene: TRBV27
abundance: few
j_gene: TRBJ2-4
d_gene: .
CDR3aa: CASSLRGAGGNIQYF
CDR3nt: TGTGCCAGCAGTTTAAGGGGAGCCGGCGGAAACATTCAGTACTTC

v_gene: TRBV6-2/TRBV6-3
abundance: .
j_gene: TRBJ2-1
d_gene: TRBD2
CDR3aa: CASSSSGTSSANEQFF
CDR3nt: TGTGCCAGCAGTTCTTCCGGGACTAGCAGCGCAAATGAGCAGTTCTTC

v_gene: TRBV28
abundance: many
j_gene: TRBJ1-2
d_gene: .
CDR3aa: CASNRGYGYTF
CDR3nt: TGTGCCAGCAACCGGGGGTATGGCTACACCTTC

v_gene: TRBV18
abundance: many
j_gene: TRBJ2-2
d_gene: .
CDR3aa: CASSLYQGTGELFF
CDR3nt: TGTGCCAGCTCACTATACCAGGGAACCGGGGAGCTGTTTTTT

v_gene: TRBV10-3
abundance: few
j_gene: TRBJ2-3
d_gene: .
CDR3aa: CAIRQNLVGGADTQYF
CDR3nt: TGTGCCATCAGACAAAACCTTGTAGGGGGGGCAGATACGCAGTATTTT

v_gene: TRBV4-1
abundance: .
j_gene: TRBJ1-5
d_gene: .
CDR3aa: CASSQDHGSNQPQHF
CDR3nt: TGCGCCAGCAGCCAAGATCATGGATCCAATCAGCCCCAGCATTTT

v_gene: TRBV6-1
abundance: many
j_gene: TRBJ2-5
d_gene: .
CDR3aa: CASSEGYTQETQYF
CDR3nt: TGTGCCAGCAGTGAAGGGTACACCCAAGAGACCCAGTACTTC

v_gene: TRBV7-3
abundance: many
j_gene: TRBJ2-7
d_gene: TRBD1
CDR3aa: CASSLGETGVDEQYF
CDR3nt: TGTGCCAGCAGCTTAGGAGAGACAGGGGTGGACGAGCAGTACTTC

v_gene: TRBV18
abundance: many
j_gene: TRBJ1-2
d_gene: .
CDR3aa: CASSPLGQSNYGYTF
CDR3nt: TGTGCCAGCTCACCACTGGGGCAGTCTAACTATGGCTACACCTTC

v_gene: TRBV28
abundance: few
j_gene: TRBJ2-2
d_gene: TRBD2
CDR3aa: CASSGHSGGYTGELFF
CDR3nt: TGTGCCAGCAGTGGGCATAGCGGGGGGTACACCGGGGAGCTGTTTTTT

v_gene: TRBV6-1
abundance: few
j_gene: TRBJ2-7
d_gene: TRBD2
CDR3aa: CASSRTSGTYEQYF
CDR3nt: TGTGCCAGCAGTCGAACTAGCGGGACCTACGAGCAGTACTTC

v_gene: TRBV7-9
abundance: few
j_gene: TRBJ2-7
d_gene: TRBD1
CDR3aa: CASSLFGDRGGYEQYF
CDR3nt: TGTGCCAGCAGCTTATTTGGGGACAGGGGTGGTTACGAGCAGTACTTC

v_gene: TRBV29-1
abundance: many
j_gene: TRBJ2-1
d_gene: TRBD2
CDR3aa: CSAFGTSVTNEQFF
CDR3nt: TGCAGCGCTTTCGGGACTAGCGTCACTAATGAGCAGTTCTTC

v_gene: TRBV12-3/TRBV12-4
abundance: many
j_gene: TRBJ1-2
d_gene: TRBD1
CDR3aa: CASSLTGQGREGYTF
CDR3nt: TGTGCCAGCAGTTTAACTGGACAGGGTCGGGAGGGCTACACCTTC

v_gene: TRBV3-1
abundance: many
j_gene: TRBJ1-2
d_gene: .
CDR3aa: CASSRDNLQDYGYTF
CDR3nt: TGTGCCAGCAGCCGAGATAATCTACAGGACTATGGCTACACCTTC

v_gene: TRBV7-9
abundance: .
j_gene: TRBJ2-2
d_gene: TRBD1
CDR3aa: CASSLAPGTGTAWRNANTGELFF
CDR3nt: TGTGCCAGCAGCTTAGCTCCGGGCACTGGGACAGCCTGGAGAAACGCGAACACCGGGGAGCTGTTTTTT

v_gene: TRBV20-1
abundance: many
j_gene: TRBJ2-1
d_gene: .
CDR3aa: CSASTTRSQFF
CDR3nt: TGCAGTGCTAGCACCACTAGGTCCCAGTTCTTC

v_gene: TRBV12-3/TRBV12-4
abundance: many
j_gene: TRBJ2-7
d_gene: TRBD2
CDR3aa: CASSLAFGRASHEQYF
CDR3nt: TGTGCCAGCAGTTTAGCGTTCGGGAGGGCCAGCCACGAGCAGTACTTC

v_gene: TRBV6-1
abundance: many
j_gene: TRBJ2-7
d_gene: TRBD2
CDR3aa: CASTRTSRVYEQYF
CDR3nt: TGTGCCAGCACTAGGACTAGCAGGGTCTACGAGCAGTACTTC

v_gene: TRBV15
abundance: .
j_gene: TRBJ1-2
d_gene: .
CDR3aa: CATSRDRVGGYTF
CDR3nt: TGTGCCACCAGCAGAGATCGGGTCGGCGGCTACACCTTC

v_gene: TRBV27
abundance: few
j_gene: TRBJ2-1
d_gene: TRBD2
CDR3aa: CASRGLSGIDEQFF
CDR3nt: TGTGCCAGCAGGGGACTAAGCGGGATCGATGAGCAGTTCTTC

v_gene: TRBV5-1
abundance: many
j_gene: TRBJ2-1
d_gene: TRBD1
CDR3aa: CASSPRTGGNNEQFF
CDR3nt: TGCGCCAGCAGCCCCAGGACAGGGGGTAACAATGAGCAGTTCTTC

v_gene: TRBV6-1
abundance: many
j_gene: TRBJ2-7
d_gene: TRBD1
CDR3aa: CASSAYRGSSYEQYF
CDR3nt: TGTGCCAGCAGTGCATACAGGGGTAGCTCCTACGAGCAGTACTTC

v_gene: TRBV10-1
abundance: many
j_gene: TRBJ1-4
d_gene: TRBD1
CDR3aa: CASSDRQGDEKLFF
CDR3nt: TGCGCCAGCAGTGATAGACAGGGTGATGAAAAACTGTTTTTT

v_gene: TRBV7-8
abundance: few
j_gene: TRBJ2-1
d_gene: TRBD2
CDR3aa: CASSKDGRVFF
CDR3nt: TGTGCCAGCAGCAAAGACGGGAGGGTGTTCTTC

v_gene: TRBV5-6
abundance: many
j_gene: TRBJ2-7
d_gene: .
CDR3aa: CASSLGGMSYEQYF
CDR3nt: TGTGCCAGCAGCTTGGGAGGGATGTCCTACGAGCAGTACTTC